This T cell receptor beta chain derives from a study of blood T cell repertoires in COVID-19. V lost 6 bases, J lost 7 bases, and 16 bases lay in between. Germline CDR1 and CDR2: MNHEY and SMNVEV (reference sequence). The length of the CDR3 is 14 residues. This table comes from immunoSEQ multiplex PCR, and its TCRdb copy is limited to in-frame clones, with some not included. The sample consists of 300,000 to 350,000 clones, about 91% of them appearing once. The count of this clone is one. The source material was peripheral blood. This chain uses TRBV27 with TRBJ1-5, with D unresolved. The clonotype originates from a woman in her 30s with COVID-19, enrolled during active disease. This CDR3 is CASSSVPGGQPQHF. CDR3 DNA: TGTGCCAGCAGCTCCGTCCCGGGAGGGCAGCCCCAGCATTTT.